This TCR beta chain was obtained from a study of control samples from healthy donors and cancer patients. Germline V gene sequence: CDR1 MNHEY, CDR2 SVGAGI. V lost 2 bases and J 11 bases, leaving 18 bases between the germline ends. This CDR3 has 14 amino acids. Assay used: immunoSEQ multiplex PCR; TCRdb lists only in-frame clones, some missing. The table includes 85,000 to 95,000 clones, 82% detected once. The rearrangement links TRBV6-5 to TRBJ1-1; D might be TRBD1 (5 bases). This TCR was recovered from an older woman in good health. The sequenced sample was blood. Written as DNA, the CDR3 is TGTGCCAGCAGTTACGGTGACAGTGCAGCCGGCGCTTTCTTT. It yields the protein CASSYGDSAAGAFF.